These 9 T cell receptor beta chains share one sample of origin, sequenced in a study of blood T cell repertoires in COVID-19. Only in-frame clones appear in the TCRdb table, and some are missing; sequencing was by immunoSEQ multiplex PCR. The data hold roughly 130,000 clones, with over 85% observed a single time. Sequences were obtained from peripheral blood. Receptors originate from a middle-aged man with active COVID-19.

The chain recombines TRBV5-4 with TRBJ1-6; 7 positions agree with TRBD1. The CDR3 consists of 15 residues. Germline V gives CDR1 SGHNT, CDR2 YYREEE (reference sequence). Trimming took 4 bases from V and 10 from J; bases not matched to a gene: 11. CDR3 residues: CASSTETGRLSPLHF. CDR3 DNA: TGTGCCAGCAGCACCGAGACAGGGCGGCTATCACCCCTCCACTTT.

V is TRBV5-1 and J is TRBJ2-5; 12 bases match TRBD2. Per germline, CDR1 SGHRS and CDR2 YFSETQ. V lost 7 bases and J lost 0; bases outside the gene matches: 1. This CDR3 is built from 14 residues. The CDR3 reads CASRTSGDQETQYF. The CDR3 DNA reads TGCGCCAGCCGGACTAGCGGGGACCAAGAGACCCAGTACTTC.

The chain employs TRBV4-2 and TRBJ2-6, with D perhaps TRBD2 (6 bases). The CDR3 has 18 residues. Germline assignment: CDR1 LGHNA and CDR2 YNFKEQ. V was shortened by 5 bases and J by 1 base, with 18 bases between the two germline ends. The CDR3 sequence is CASSEGRDAQSGANVLTF. In DNA, the CDR3 is TGTGCCAGCAGCGAAGGGCGGGACGCCCAATCTGGGGCCAACGTCCTGACTTTC.

The chain carries TRBV3-1 (or the pseudogene TRBV3-2) and TRBJ1-4, with TRBD1 identical over 7 bases. V was pared by 3 bases and J by 11 bases, with 3 bases of the junction left unmatched. Germline assignment: CDR1 LGHDT and CDR2 YNNKEL (reference sequence). This CDR3 comprises 12 residues. CDR3 nucleotide sequence: TGTGCCAGCAGCCAGGACAGGTCCAAACTGTTTTTT. Its protein product is CASSQDRSKLFF.

This chain links TRBV18 with TRBJ1-6; TRBD1 is a possible D gene (5 bases). CDR1 and CDR2 from the germline V gene are KGHSH and LQKENI. Deletions cut 3 bases from V and 7 bases from J, with 16 bases between. CDR3 length equals 16 residues. The CDR3 reads CASSPPSGLFNSPLHF. DNA for the CDR3: TGTGCCAGCTCACCCCCGTCGGGACTGTTCAATTCACCCCTCCACTTT. Supplemented by reference TRBV18 and TRBJ1-6, the full variable domain reads NAGVMQNPRHLVRRRGQEARLRCSPMKGHSHVYWYRQLPEEGLKFMVYLQKENIIDESGMPKERFSAEFPKEGPSILRIQQVVRGDSAAYFCASSPPSGLFNSPLHFGNGTRLTVT.

V and J are TRBV5-6 and TRBJ1-6, with 9 bases lining up with TRBD1. The CDR3 loop spans 13 amino acids. Per germline, CDR1 SGHDT and CDR2 YYEEEE. Germline trimming cut 4 bases from V and 7 bases from J; bases unmatched to any gene: 0. The CDR3 nucleotides are TGTGCCAGCAGCGGGACAGGGAATTCACCCCTCCACTTT. Translating it yields CASSGTGNSPLHF. Filled out from reference TRBV5-6 and TRBJ1-6, the complete variable domain reads DAGVTQSPTHLIKTRGQQVTLRCSPKSGHDTVSWYQQALGQGPQFIFQYYEEEERQRGNFPDRFSGHQFPNYSSELNVNALLLGDSALYLCASSGTGNSPLHFGNGTRLTVT.

The chain uses TRBV11-3 and TRBJ2-1; 10 bases line up with TRBD2. There are 15 residues in the CDR3. V gave up 6 bases and J gave up 7 bases; unmatched junction bases: 9. The germline CDR1 and CDR2 sequences are SGHNT and YENEEA. The CDR3 sequence is CASRSGLAVYNEQFF. CDR3 in DNA: TGTGCCAGCAGGAGCGGACTAGCGGTATATAATGAGCAGTTCTTC.

This clone was picked up one time. This sequence joins TRBV7-9 and TRBJ2-7; D possibly corresponds to TRBD1 (5 bases). Germline lookup yields CDR1 SEHNR and CDR2 FQNEAQ (reference sequence). CDR3 length: 13 residues. The V end was cut by 1 base, the J end by 11 bases, with 15 bases between. CDR3 DNA sequence: TGTGCCAGCAGCTTAGGGGCAGGGAAGGTTAAGTACGTC. Its translation: CASSLGAGKVKYV.

This clone was found a few times. This chain links TRBV3-1 (or the pseudogene TRBV3-2) with TRBJ1-1, with 8 nucleotides matching TRBD1. Trimming at V came to 4 bases and at J to 2 bases, leaving 9 bases not matched to a gene. The CDR3 consists of 16 residues. The germline V gene has CDR1 LGHDT and CDR2 YNNKEL (reference sequence). Here the CDR3 DNA reads TGTGCCAGCAGCCGGTCACAGGGGGAAGGAAACACTGAAGCTTTCTTT. It codes for CASSRSQGEGNTEAFF.